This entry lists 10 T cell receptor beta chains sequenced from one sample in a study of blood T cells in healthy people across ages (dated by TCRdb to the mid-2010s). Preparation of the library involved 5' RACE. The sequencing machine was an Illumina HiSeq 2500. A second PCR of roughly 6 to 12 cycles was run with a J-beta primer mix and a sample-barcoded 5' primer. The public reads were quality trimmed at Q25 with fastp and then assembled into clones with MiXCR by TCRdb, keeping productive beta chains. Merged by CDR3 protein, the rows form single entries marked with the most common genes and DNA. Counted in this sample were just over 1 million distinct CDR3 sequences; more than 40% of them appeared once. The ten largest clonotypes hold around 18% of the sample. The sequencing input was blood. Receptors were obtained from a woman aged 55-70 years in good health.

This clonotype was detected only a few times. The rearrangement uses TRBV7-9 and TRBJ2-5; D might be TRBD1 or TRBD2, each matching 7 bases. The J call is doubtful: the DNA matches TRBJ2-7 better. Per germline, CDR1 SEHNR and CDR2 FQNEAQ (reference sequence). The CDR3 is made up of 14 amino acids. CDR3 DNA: TGTGCCAGCAGCCAAGCGGGACAGACCTACGAGCAGTACTTC. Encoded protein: CASSQAGQTYEQYF.

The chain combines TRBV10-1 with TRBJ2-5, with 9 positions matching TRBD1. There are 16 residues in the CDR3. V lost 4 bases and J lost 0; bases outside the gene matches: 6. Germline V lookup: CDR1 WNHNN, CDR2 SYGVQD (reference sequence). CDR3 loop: CASSGDRAANQETQYF. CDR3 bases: TGCGCCAGCAGTGGGGACAGGGCCGCCAACCAAGAGACCCAGTACTTC.

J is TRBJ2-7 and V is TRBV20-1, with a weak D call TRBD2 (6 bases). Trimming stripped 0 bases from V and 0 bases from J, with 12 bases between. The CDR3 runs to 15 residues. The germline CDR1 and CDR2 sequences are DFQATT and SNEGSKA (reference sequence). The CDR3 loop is CSARDVREASYEQYF. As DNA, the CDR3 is TGCAGTGCTAGAGATGTGAGGGAGGCCTCCTACGAGCAGTACTTC.

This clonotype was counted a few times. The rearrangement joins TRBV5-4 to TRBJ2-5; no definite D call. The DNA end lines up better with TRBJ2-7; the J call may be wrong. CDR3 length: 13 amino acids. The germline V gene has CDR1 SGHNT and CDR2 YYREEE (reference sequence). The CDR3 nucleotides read TGTGCCAGCAGCGTGGACGCTGCCTACGAGCAGTACTTC. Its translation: CASSVDAAYEQYF.

This CDR3 reads CASSFGGFKDTQYF. The CDR3 region has the DNA TGCGCCAGCAGCTTTGGGGGGTTCAAGGATACGCAGTATTTT. The chain couples TRBV5-1 to TRBJ2-3, with D perhaps matching TRBD2 (6 bases). The CDR3 is 14 amino acids. Germline CDR1 reads SGHRS; CDR2 reads YFSETQ. With 2 bases removed from V and 6 bases from J, the gap between germline ends came to 13 bases.

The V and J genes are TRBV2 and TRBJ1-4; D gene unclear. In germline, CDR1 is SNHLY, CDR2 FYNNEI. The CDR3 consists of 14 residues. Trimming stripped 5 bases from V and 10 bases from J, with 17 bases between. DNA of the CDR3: TGTGCCAGCAGTTCCGGGATGGAAGATGCAAAACTGTTTTTT. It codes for CASSSGMEDAKLFF.

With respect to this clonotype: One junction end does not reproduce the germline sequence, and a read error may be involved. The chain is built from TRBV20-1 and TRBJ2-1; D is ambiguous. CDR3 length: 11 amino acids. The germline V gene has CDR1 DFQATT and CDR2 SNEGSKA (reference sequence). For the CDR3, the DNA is TGCAGTGGTGACACCCACAAGGAGCAGTTCTTC. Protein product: CSGDTHKEQFF.

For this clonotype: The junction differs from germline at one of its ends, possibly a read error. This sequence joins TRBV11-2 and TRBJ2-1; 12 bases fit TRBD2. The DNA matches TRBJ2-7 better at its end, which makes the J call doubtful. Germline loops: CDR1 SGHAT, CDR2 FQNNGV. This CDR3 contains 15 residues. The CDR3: CATSYRTSGTYEQYF. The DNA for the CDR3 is TGTGCCACCAGCTACCGGACTAGCGGGACATACGAGCAGTACTTC.

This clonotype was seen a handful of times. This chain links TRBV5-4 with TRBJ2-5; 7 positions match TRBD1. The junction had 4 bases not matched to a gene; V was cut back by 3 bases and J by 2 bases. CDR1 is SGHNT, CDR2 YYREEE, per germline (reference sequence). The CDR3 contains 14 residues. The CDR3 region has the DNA TGTGCCAGCAGCTCCCGGGACAGACAAGAGACCCAGTACTTC. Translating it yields CASSSRDRQETQYF.

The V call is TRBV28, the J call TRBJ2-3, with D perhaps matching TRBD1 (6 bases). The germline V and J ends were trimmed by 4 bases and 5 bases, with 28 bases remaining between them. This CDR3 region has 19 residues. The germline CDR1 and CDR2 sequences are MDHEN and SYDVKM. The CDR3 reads CASSSGVPKLGVLGDTQYF. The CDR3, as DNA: TGTGCCAGCAGTTCAGGGGTTCCCAAACTTGGAGTTCTAGGAGATACGCAGTATTTT.